The 11 T cell receptor beta chains given below trace back to one sample, sequenced in a study of T cell responses to AZD1222 COVID-19 vaccine. Clones were sequenced by immunoSEQ multiplex PCR, and TCRdb holds only the in-frame ones, with some missing. The sample gives about 93,000 clones, 80% to 90% of which show up once; approximately 7.9% is in the top ten. Sequencing used peripheral blood, obtained on day 0 of AZD1222 vaccination. These receptors all stem from an adult in good health.

J is TRBJ1-2 and V is TRBV7-9; TRBD1 agrees at 8 bases. The CDR3 contains 13 residues. Germline lookup yields CDR1 SEHNR and CDR2 FQNEAQ (reference sequence). V trimming: 3 bases; J trimming: 6 bases; junction bases outside the gene matches: 3. CDR3 bases: TGTGCCAGCAGCTTCGGACAGGGAGATGGCTACACCTTC. It yields the protein CASSFGQGDGYTF.

This clone occurred a few times. The V gene is TRBV3-1 (or the pseudogene TRBV3-2), the J gene TRBJ2-5; D is ambiguous. CDR1 is LGHDT and CDR2 is YNNKEL in the germline V gene (reference sequence). V was pared by 1 base and J by 3 bases, with 6 bases between. The CDR3 has 13 residues. The CDR3 DNA is TGTGCCAGCAGCCAAGTTAACGAAGAGACCCAGTACTTC. It yields the protein CASSQVNEETQYF.

For the CDR3, the DNA is TGTGCCAGCACACTAGCGGGAGGGTACAATGAGCAGTTCTTC. Protein: CASTLAGGYNEQFF. This chain uses TRBV3-1 (or the pseudogene TRBV3-2) with TRBJ2-1, with TRBD2 identical over 13 bases. The germline CDR1 and CDR2 sequences are LGHDT and YNNKEL (reference sequence). With V trimmed by 7 bases and J by 4 bases, 1 base remained unmatched. The CDR3 extends over 14 amino acids.

V gene TRBV28 combines with J gene TRBJ2-2; a possible D gene is TRBD2 (6 bases). This CDR3 region has 14 residues. Trimming took off 2 bases at V and 4 bases at J, with 8 bases between the two ends. Germline-derived CDR1 and CDR2 are MDHEN and SYDVKM. CDR3 in amino acids: CASSLRGGTGELFF. CDR3 bases: TGTGCCAGCAGTTTACGGGGAGGCACCGGGGAGCTGTTTTTT.

J is TRBJ1-6 and V is TRBV6-5; 7 nucleotides agree with TRBD1. Trimming took 6 bases from V and 7 from J; bases not matched to a gene: 6. The germline CDR1 and CDR2 sequences are MNHEY and SVGAGI. This CDR3 spans 14 amino acids. The chain's CDR3 is CASRPGTDNSPLHF. CDR3 sequence (DNA): TGTGCCAGCAGGCCCGGGACAGACAATTCACCCCTCCACTTT.

The gene calls are TRBV21-1 and TRBJ1-1; the table calls TRBD1, which could not be checked here. TRBV21-1 is assigned pseudogene status. The CDR3 extends over 20 amino acids. This CDR3 is CASSIRDRGFLNTSNTEAFF. Written as DNA, the CDR3 is TGTGCCAGCAGCATCCGGGACAGGGGTTTCCTTAACACTTCGAACACTGAAGCTTTCTTT.

The chain combines TRBV6-1 with TRBJ2-3; the D is unclear. The V and J ends lost 4 bases and 3 bases respectively, with 17 bases between them. Germline V CDR1 and CDR2: MNHNS, SASEGT. CDR3 length: 16 residues. The CDR3 DNA sequence: TGTGCCAGCAGTGTGAGCCCCGACCTAAGGACAGATACGCAGTATTTT. It yields the protein CASSVSPDLRTDTQYF.

The chain is built from TRBV28 and TRBJ1-2; TRBD1 might be the D (6 bases). This CDR3 has 15 residues. Trimming left V 6 bases short and J 8 bases short, with 22 bases between. Looked up from germline, CDR1 is MDHEN and CDR2 is SYDVKM. CDR3 loop: CASSEGHQLFGGYTF. DNA for the CDR3: TGTGCCAGCAGCGAGGGACACCAACTATTCGGAGGCTACACCTTC.

This CDR3 is CASCELRNNSPLHF. CDR3 in DNA: TGTGCCAGCTGTGAACTTCGAAACAATTCACCCCTCCACTTT. This chain connects TRBV3-1 (or the pseudogene TRBV3-2) to TRBJ1-6; D remains ambiguous. CDR3 size: 14 residues. V was pared by 8 bases and J by 7 bases, with 15 bases between. The germline V gene encodes CDR1 LGHDT and CDR2 YNNKEL (reference sequence).

This chain links TRBV6-4 with TRBJ1-2; the D gene is possibly TRBD1 (6 bases). Germline V gene sequence: CDR1 MRHNA, CDR2 SNTAGT. The CDR3 runs 17 residues. Trimming removed 0 bases from V and 8 bases from J, with 22 bases in between. DNA for the CDR3: TGTGCCAGCAGTGACTCCTACGCGGGGACACGGGTGAGGGGCTACACCTTC. Translation: CASSDSYAGTRVRGYTF.

This sequence joins TRBV9 and TRBJ1-1, with D hard to call. The CDR3 consists of 13 residues. V gave up 0 bases and J gave up 1 base, with 4 bases separating them. The germline CDR1 and CDR2 sequences are SGDLS and YYNGEE. In DNA form, the CDR3 reads TGTGCCAGCAGCGTAGGAGCGAACACTGAAGCTTTCTTT. Protein: CASSVGANTEAFF.